The following is a T cell receptor beta chain sequence with its context. Its antigen is unknown. Qualities for individual bases were not recorded, and no much larger clone is one base off. At the junction V is shortened by 6 bases and J by 3 bases; bases outside the gene matches: 8. The CDR3 holds 15 amino acids from the cysteine to the phenylalanine. Of all the DNA, just the CDR3 is kept, 45 bases in frame from base 1. The germline V gene (reference sequence) yields LGHDT for CDR1 and YNNKEL for CDR2. This entry is derived from a study of T cells of healthy individuals (dated by TCRdb to the late 2010s). Library preparation was by 5' RACE. Sequencing was carried out with an Illumina MiSeq. The public sequencing data were trimmed at Q25 with fastp and processed into clonotypes with MiXCR by TCRdb, which kept only in-frame beta chains. Identical CDR3 protein sequences are pooled into one entry, listed with their most common genes and DNA. The table for this sample lists tens of thousands of distinct CDR3 sequences; 15% to 20% of them were counted only once. The ten most abundant clones make up about 4.7% of the sample.

The sequence derives from a human donor in good health. This sequence uses TRBV3-1 and TRBJ2-7, and TRBD2 aligns with 10 junction nucleotides. At the DNA level, the sequence is TGTGCCAGCAGTCCTACCGGGACTAGCGACTACGAGCAGTACTTC. Translated, this gives CASSPTGTSDYEQYF.